The sequence of this TCR beta chain was determined in a study of PD-1 blockade in classical Hodgkin lymphoma. Study conclusions and caveats: Healthy donors were reported to have higher baseline TCR diversity than newly diagnosed patients.

Comment on this clone: As yet, its antigen is unknown.

There was relapse after autologous stem cell transplantation in every patient, and there was variation in brentuximab vedotin exposure. Repertoires were generated with immunoSEQ multiplex PCR, while TCRdb's copy carries only in-frame clones and drops some. The data contain over 20,000 clones, around 70% of them singletons. The CDR3 has 15 amino acids. CDR1 and CDR2 (germline): MNHEY, SMNVEV (reference sequence). Trimming cost V 4 bases and J 9 bases; bases outside gene matches: 13. The TCR originated in a human donor with classical Hodgkin lymphoma. Sequencing was performed on peripheral blood mononuclear cells (PBMCs), taken before the second cycle of nivolumab. The chain employs TRBV27 and TRBJ2-7, with TRBD1 matching over 9 bases. Here the CDR3 reads CASSSNVGQGIAQYF. In DNA form, the CDR3 reads TGTGCCAGCAGTTCAAACGTGGGACAGGGAATTGCGCAGTACTTC.